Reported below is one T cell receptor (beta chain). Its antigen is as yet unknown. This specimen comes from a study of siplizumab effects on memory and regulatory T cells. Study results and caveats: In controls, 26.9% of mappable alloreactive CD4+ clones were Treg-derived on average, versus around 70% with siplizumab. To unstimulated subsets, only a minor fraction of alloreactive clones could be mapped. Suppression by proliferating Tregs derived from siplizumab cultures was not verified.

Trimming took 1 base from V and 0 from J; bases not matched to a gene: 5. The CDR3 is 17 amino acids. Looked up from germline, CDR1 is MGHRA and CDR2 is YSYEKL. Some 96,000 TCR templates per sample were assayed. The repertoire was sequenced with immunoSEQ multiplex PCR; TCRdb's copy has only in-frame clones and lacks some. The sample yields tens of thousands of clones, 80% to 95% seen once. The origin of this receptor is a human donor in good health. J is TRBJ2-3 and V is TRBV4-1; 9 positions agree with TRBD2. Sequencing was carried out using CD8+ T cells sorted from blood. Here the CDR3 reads CASSQGDLAGSTDTQYF. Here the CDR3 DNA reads TGCGCCAGCAGCCAAGGGGATCTAGCGGGGAGCACAGATACGCAGTATTTT.